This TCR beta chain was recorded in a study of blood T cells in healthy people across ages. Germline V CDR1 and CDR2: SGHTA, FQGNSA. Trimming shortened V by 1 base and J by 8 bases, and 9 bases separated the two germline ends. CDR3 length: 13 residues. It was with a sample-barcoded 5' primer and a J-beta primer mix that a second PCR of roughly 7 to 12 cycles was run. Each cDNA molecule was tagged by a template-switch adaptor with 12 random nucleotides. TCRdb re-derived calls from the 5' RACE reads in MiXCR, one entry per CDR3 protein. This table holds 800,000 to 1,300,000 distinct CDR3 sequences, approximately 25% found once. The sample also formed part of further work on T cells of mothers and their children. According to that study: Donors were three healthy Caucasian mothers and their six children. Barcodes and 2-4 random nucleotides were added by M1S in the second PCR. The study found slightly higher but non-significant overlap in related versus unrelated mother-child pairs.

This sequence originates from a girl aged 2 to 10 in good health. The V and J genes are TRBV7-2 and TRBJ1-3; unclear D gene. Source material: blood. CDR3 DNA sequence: TGTGCCAGCAGCTTAGGGGGTCTGGACACCATATATTTT. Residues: CASSLGGLDTIYF. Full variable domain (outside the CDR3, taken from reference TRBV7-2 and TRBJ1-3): GAGVSQSPSNKVTEKGKDVELRCDPISGHTALYWYRQSLGQGLEFLIYFQGNSAPDKSGLPSDRFSAERTGGSVSTLTIQRTQQEDSAVYLCASSLGGLDTIYFGEGSWLTVV.